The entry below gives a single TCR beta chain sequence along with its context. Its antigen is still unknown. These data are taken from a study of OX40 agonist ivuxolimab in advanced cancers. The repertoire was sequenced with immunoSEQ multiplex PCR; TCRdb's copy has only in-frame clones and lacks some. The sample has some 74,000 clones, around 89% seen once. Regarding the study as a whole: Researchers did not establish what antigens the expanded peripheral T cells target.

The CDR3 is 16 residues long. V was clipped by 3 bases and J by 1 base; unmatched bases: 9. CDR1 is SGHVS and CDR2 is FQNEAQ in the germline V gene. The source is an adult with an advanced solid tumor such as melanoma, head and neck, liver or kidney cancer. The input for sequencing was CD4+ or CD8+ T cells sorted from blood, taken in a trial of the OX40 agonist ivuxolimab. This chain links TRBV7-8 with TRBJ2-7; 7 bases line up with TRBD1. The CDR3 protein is CASSFLTGKQSYEQYF. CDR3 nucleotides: TGTGCCAGCAGCTTCTTGACAGGGAAGCAGTCCTACGAGCAGTACTTC. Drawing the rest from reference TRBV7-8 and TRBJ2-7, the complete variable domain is GAGVSQSPRYKVAKRGQDVALRCDPISGHVSLFWYQQALGQGPEFLTYFQNEAQLDKSGLPSDRFFAERPEGSVSTLKIQRTQQEDSAVYLCASSFLTGKQSYEQYFGPGTRLTVT.